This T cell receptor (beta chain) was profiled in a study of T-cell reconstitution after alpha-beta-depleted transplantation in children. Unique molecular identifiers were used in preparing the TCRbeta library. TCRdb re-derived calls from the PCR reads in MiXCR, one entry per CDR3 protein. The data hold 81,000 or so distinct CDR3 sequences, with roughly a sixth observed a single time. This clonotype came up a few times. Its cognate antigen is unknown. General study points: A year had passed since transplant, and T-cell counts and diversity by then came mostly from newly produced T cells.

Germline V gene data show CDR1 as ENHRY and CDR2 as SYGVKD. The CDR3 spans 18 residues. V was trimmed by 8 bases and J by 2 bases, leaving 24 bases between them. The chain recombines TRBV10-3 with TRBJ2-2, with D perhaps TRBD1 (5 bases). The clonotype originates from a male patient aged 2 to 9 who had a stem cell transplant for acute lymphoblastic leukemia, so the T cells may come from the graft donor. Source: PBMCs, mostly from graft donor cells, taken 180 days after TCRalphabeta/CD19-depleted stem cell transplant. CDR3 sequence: CAIWGQGRPLPNTGELFF. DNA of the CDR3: TGTGCCATCTGGGGCCAAGGACGACCTCTCCCTAACACCGGGGAGCTGTTTTTT.